These 30 T cell receptor beta chains were sequenced from one sample in a study of shared T cell receptors in the human thymus. The table came from immunoSEQ multiplex PCR; TCRdb's copy has only in-frame clones and leaves some out. The top ten clones hold approximately 0.011% of a sample with hundreds of thousands of clones, 88% of them seen once. This sample was also put to use in a study of human thymus T cells.

The sequencing input was thymocytes. The receptors come from a boy under two years old with a congenital heart defect.

V usage is TRBV28 and J usage is TRBJ2-5; TRBD1 agrees at 7 bases. The J call may not be correct, given that the DNA end is closer to TRBJ2-7. CDR3 length: 15 amino acids. Germline CDR1 and CDR2: MDHEN and SYDVKM. The CDR3 here is CASSALDRAAYEQYF. In DNA form, the CDR3 reads TGTGCCAGCAGTGCCCTCGACAGGGCTGCCTACGAGCAGTACTTC.

V usage is TRBV19 and J usage is TRBJ1-2, with D possibly matching TRBD1 (6 bases). This CDR3 comprises 14 residues. Germline CDR1 LNHDA, CDR2 SQIVND (reference sequence). Trimming pared 10 bases from V and 2 bases from J, leaving 17 bases between. The CDR3: CAIPRTVCNYGYTF. DNA for the CDR3: TGTGCCATTCCTAGGACAGTCTGCAACTATGGCTACACCTTC.

The chain carries TRBV27 and TRBJ1-1, with 9 bases identical to TRBD1. The germline V gene encodes CDR1 MNHEY and CDR2 SMNVEV (reference sequence). This CDR3 has 17 amino acids. Germline trimming cut 4 bases from V and 1 base from J; bases unmatched to any gene: 10. DNA for the CDR3: TGTGCCAGCAGTTCCTCCCGGGACAGGGTCTGGAACACTGAAGCTTTCTTT. Translation: CASSSSRDRVWNTEAFF.

This clone appeared a few times. The CDR3 is CASSLETGALNTEAFF. The CDR3 region has the DNA TGTGCCAGCAGCTTGGAGACAGGGGCCTTGAACACTGAAGCTTTCTTT. The V gene is TRBV5-4, the J gene TRBJ1-1; 8 nucleotides match TRBD1. CDR1 is SGHNT, CDR2 YYREEE, per germline (reference sequence). The CDR3 covers 16 residues. Losses at the gene ends were 0 bases for V and 0 bases for J; bases not matched to a gene: 4.

The V gene is TRBV28, the J gene TRBJ1-3, with TRBD1 matching over 7 bases. There are 17 residues in the CDR3. Germline V gene sequence: CDR1 MDHEN, CDR2 SYDVKM. After removal of 5 bases from V and 0 bases from J, the junction contained 10 bases not matched to a gene. The CDR3 protein is CASSPSEGDSSGNTIYF. CDR3 nucleotides: TGTGCCAGCAGTCCGTCTGAGGGGGACAGCTCTGGAAACACCATATATTTT.

The J gene is TRBJ1-4, the V gene TRBV5-6, with D tentatively TRBD1 (6 bases). The CDR3 spans 14 residues. Germline V CDR1 and CDR2: SGHDT, YYEEEE. V was clipped by 4 bases and J by 3 bases, with 10 bases between them. The CDR3 sequence is CASSGGAPNEKLFF. CDR3 nucleotides: TGTGCCAGCAGCGGGGGGGCTCCTAATGAAAAACTGTTTTTT.

The chain has TRBV7-6 and TRBJ2-2, with a tentative D call TRBD2 (6 bases). Trimming pared 5 bases from V and 1 base from J, leaving 23 bases between. There are 19 residues in the CDR3. Germline V CDR1 and CDR2: SGHVS, FNYEAQ. Written as DNA, the CDR3 is TGTGCCAGCAGCCTAAACCCCATAGGGAGCGGGCGGAACACCGGGGAGCTGTTTTTT. This translates into CASSLNPIGSGRNTGELFF.

The chain employs TRBV27 and TRBJ2-5; 12 bases agree with TRBD2. The V gene's germline CDR1 is MNHEY and CDR2 SMNVEV (reference sequence). CDR3 length: 15 amino acids. J was trimmed by 5 bases and V by 5 bases; bases with no gene match: 6. CDR3 protein: CASSRLAGEEETQYF. CDR3 in DNA: TGTGCCAGCAGTCGACTAGCGGGAGAAGAGGAGACCCAGTACTTC.

The chain uses TRBV11-2 and TRBJ2-4; D might be TRBD2 (7 bases). Deletions cut 5 bases from V and 1 base from J, with 18 bases between. There are 17 residues in the CDR3. Germline V lookup: CDR1 SGHAT, CDR2 FQNNGV. The CDR3 spells CASSPRGAVGAKNIQYF. CDR3 sequence (DNA): TGTGCCAGCAGCCCCCGGGGGGCGGTGGGGGCCAAAAACATTCAGTACTTC. Full variable domain (outside the CDR3, taken from reference TRBV11-2 and TRBJ2-4): EAGVAQSPRYKIIEKRQSVAFWCNPISGHATLYWYQQILGQGPKLLIQFQNNGVVDDSQLPKDRFSAERLKGVDSTLKIQPAKLEDSAVYLCASSPRGAVGAKNIQYFGAGTRLSVL.

The rearrangement joins TRBV27 to TRBJ2-7; TRBD1 agrees at 7 bases. Germline values: CDR1 MNHEY, CDR2 SMNVEV (reference sequence). Trimming cost V 5 bases and J 1 base; bases outside gene matches: 11. CDR3 length: 16 amino acids. The CDR3 coding sequence is TGTGCCAGCAGTCCCAGACAGGGTGCAGGTTCCTACGAGCAGTACTTC. It codes for CASSPRQGAGSYEQYF.

J is TRBJ2-7 and V is TRBV19; TRBD1 matches at 8 bases. J was trimmed by 11 bases and V by 5 bases; bases with no gene match: 14. Germline lookup yields CDR1 LNHDA and CDR2 SQIVND (reference sequence). The length of the CDR3 is 14 residues. CDR3 in amino acids: CASSGGQGPPVEYF. The CDR3 nucleotides read TGTGCCAGTAGTGGAGGACAGGGCCCCCCTGTGGAGTACTTC.

This clone was counted between two and nine times. The chain is built from TRBV2 and TRBJ2-3, with a possible D match to TRBD1 (5 bases). In germline, CDR1 is SNHLY, CDR2 FYNNEI. Trimming took off 3 bases at V and 4 bases at J, with 14 bases between the two ends. CDR3 length equals 15 residues. The CDR3 region is CASSDYRQNPDTQYF. CDR3 nucleotides: TGTGCCAGCAGTGATTACCGACAGAATCCAGATACGCAGTATTTT.

Only one count was recorded for this clone. This rearrangement joins TRBV10-3 to TRBJ1-1, with 9 bases lining up with TRBD1. Germline lookup yields CDR1 ENHRY and CDR2 SYGVKD. CDR3 length: 14 amino acids. After removal of 6 bases from V and 1 base from J, the junction contained 3 bases not matched to a gene. Written as DNA, the CDR3 is TGTGCCATCAGCTGGGACAGGGAGAACACTGAAGCTTTCTTT. Amino acids: CAISWDRENTEAFF.

In DNA, the CDR3 is TGTGCCAGCAGTCCGGGACTAGCGGCAGGCCCTGCAGATACGCAGTATTTT. Protein sequence: CASSPGLAAGPADTQYF. The genes are TRBV27 and TRBJ2-3, with 11 positions matching TRBD2. V lost 5 bases to trimming and J lost 4 bases; unmatched junction nucleotides: 11. Germline CDR1 reads MNHEY; CDR2 reads SMNVEV (reference sequence). The CDR3 loop spans 17 amino acids.

The chain employs TRBV11-2 and TRBJ2-3, with 11 positions matching TRBD2. The CDR3 consists of 17 residues. Trimming removed 0 bases from V and 5 bases from J; junction bases left unmatched: 7. Germline V CDR1 and CDR2: SGHAT, FQNNGV. Here the CDR3 reads CASSLEIAGGQVDTQYF. In DNA, the CDR3 is TGTGCCAGCAGCTTAGAGATAGCGGGAGGGCAGGTAGATACGCAGTATTTT.

The chain couples TRBV29-1 to TRBJ1-2; 7 bases align to TRBD1. The CDR3 contains 15 residues. The trim removed 3 bases at V and 8 bases at J, leaving 15 bases unmatched. Germline values: CDR1 SQVTM, CDR2 ANQGSEA. The CDR3 loop is CSVERGLDRVYGYTF. Here the CDR3 DNA reads TGCAGCGTTGAGCGGGGACTAGACAGGGTTTACGGCTACACCTTC.

CDR3 in DNA: TGTGCCAGCAGTGCCAGGTACGAGCAGTACTTC. Protein: CASSARYEQYF. The V and J genes are TRBV2 and TRBJ2-7; unclear D gene. Trimming stripped 4 bases from V and 4 bases from J, with 5 bases between. Germline V gene lookup returns CDR1 SNHLY and CDR2 FYNNEI. This CDR3 spans 11 amino acids.

This rearrangement joins TRBV7-2 to TRBJ1-1; maybe TRBD1 (6 bases). V shed 5 bases and J shed 5 bases, with 15 bases lying between them. This CDR3 contains 14 residues. Germline loops: CDR1 SGHTA, CDR2 FQGNSA. CDR3 protein: CASSVQGRVTEAFF. The CDR3 bases are TGTGCCAGCAGCGTCCAGGGGAGGGTAACTGAAGCTTTCTTT. Full variable domain (outside the CDR3, taken from reference TRBV7-2 and TRBJ1-1): GAGVSQSPSNKVTEKGKDVELRCDPISGHTALYWYRQSLGQGLEFLIYFQGNSAPDKSGLPSDRFSAERTGGSVSTLTIQRTQQEDSAVYLCASSVQGRVTEAFFGQGTRLTVV.

This chain joins TRBV5-4 and TRBJ1-2; tentative D call: TRBD1 (6 bases). CDR1 and CDR2 from the germline V gene are SGHNT and YYREEE (reference sequence). The V gene lost 0 bases and the J gene lost 0 bases, with 18 bases spanning the gap. CDR3 length: 18 amino acids. Here the CDR3 DNA reads TGTGCCAGCAGCTTGGCCACGGGGGGCGCCCAAGCTAACTATGGCTACACCTTC. Translation gives CASSLATGGAQANYGYTF.

This chain uses TRBV16 with TRBJ2-5; the D gene is possibly TRBD2 (5 bases). V was clipped by 4 bases and J by 4 bases, with 16 bases between them. The CDR3 runs 15 residues. Germline V gene sequence: CDR1 KGHSY, CDR2 FQNENV. The CDR3 DNA reads as TGTGCCAGCAGCCGCCCTACGGGGTCGGGAGAGACCCAGTACTTC. The encoded protein is CASSRPTGSGETQYF.

This chain joins TRBV5-1 and TRBJ2-5, with TRBD2 as a possible D gene (6 bases). The CDR3 runs 17 residues. V gave up 1 base and J gave up 3 bases, with 19 bases separating them. Germline-derived CDR1 and CDR2 are SGHRS and YFSETQ. The CDR3 DNA follows: TGCGCCAGCAGCTTGTCGAGTGTGGCCCGGGGGAAAGAGACCCAGTACTTC. This translates into CASSLSSVARGKETQYF.

The rearrangement links TRBV5-1 to TRBJ2-1, with TRBD2 identical over 7 bases. Germline assignment: CDR1 SGHRS and CDR2 YFSETQ. The junction had 26 bases not matched to a gene; V was cut back by 4 bases and J by 4 bases. CDR3 length: 21 residues. Here the CDR3 reads CASSRGGPGPKRDGRYNEQFF. The CDR3 bases are TGCGCCAGCAGCCGAGGTGGTCCGGGCCCGAAGCGGGATGGGCGATACAATGAGCAGTTCTTC. Supplemented by reference TRBV5-1 and TRBJ2-1, the full variable domain reads KAGVTQTPRYLIKTRGQQVTLSCSPISGHRSVSWYQQTPGQGLQFLFEYFSETQRNKGNFPGRFSGRQFSNSRSEMNVSTLELGDSALYLCASSRGGPGPKRDGRYNEQFFGPGTRLTVL.

V and J are TRBV18 and TRBJ2-2, with 12 bases that match TRBD1. The CDR3 contains 18 residues. V shed 4 bases, J shed 2 bases, and the junction held 8 bases outside the gene matches. Germline V gives CDR1 KGHSH, CDR2 LQKENI. CDR3 DNA sequence: TGTGCCAGCTCACGAACCGGGACAGGGGGCATCAACACCGGGGAGCTGTTTTTT. Its translation: CASSRTGTGGINTGELFF.

This chain links TRBV11-3 with TRBJ1-5, with D possibly matching TRBD1 (5 bases). This CDR3 spans 12 amino acids. In germline, CDR1 is SGHNT, CDR2 YENEEA. V shed 2 bases and J shed 10 bases, with 9 bases lying between them. The CDR3 DNA sequence: TGTGCCAGCAGCTTACGGGGGGAACCCCAGCATTTT. It yields the protein CASSLRGEPQHF. The full variable domain, in which reference TRBV11-3 and TRBJ1-5 provide the parts outside the CDR3, is EAGVVQSPRYKIIEKKQPVAFWCNPISGHNTLYWYLQNLGQGPELLIRYENEEAVDDSQLPKDRFSAERLKGVDSTLKIQPAELGDSAVYLCASSLRGEPQHFGDGTRLSIL.

As concerns this clone: This sample includes further DNA sequences coding for the same CDR3. The chain recombines TRBV2 with TRBJ2-1, with 10 bases aligning to TRBD2. The germline V gene encodes CDR1 SNHLY and CDR2 FYNNEI. The CDR3 length is 14 residues. V dropped 5 bases and J dropped 4; count of bases not matched to a gene: 2. The CDR3 region is CASSPLAGYNEQFF. The CDR3 coding sequence is TGTGCCAGCAGTCCACTAGCGGGGTACAATGAGCAGTTCTTC.

The sample holds a few counts of this clone. This sequence joins TRBV10-1 and TRBJ1-1; D might be TRBD1 (5 bases). Germline V lookup: CDR1 WNHNN, CDR2 SYGVQD (reference sequence). This CDR3 is 12 amino acids long. V was pared by 6 bases and J by 5 bases, with 10 bases between. In DNA, the CDR3 is TGCGCCAGCAGCCAACAGGTGACTGAAGCTTTCTTT. Its protein is CASSQQVTEAFF.

The V and J genes are TRBV2 and TRBJ2-7; tentatively, D is TRBD2 (5 bases). The germline V gene encodes CDR1 SNHLY and CDR2 FYNNEI. Trimming left V 1 base short and J 0 bases short, with 13 bases between. The CDR3 is 16 residues long. CDR3 loop: CASSEGGSAISYEQYF. The CDR3, as DNA: TGTGCCAGCAGTGAAGGCGGGTCGGCCATCTCCTACGAGCAGTACTTC. Full variable domain (missing parts from reference TRBV2 and TRBJ2-7): EPEVTQTPSHQVTQMGQEVILRCVPISNHLYFYWYRQILGQKVEFLVSFYNNEISEKSEIFDDQFSVERPDGSNFTLKIRSTKLEDSAMYFCASSEGGSAISYEQYFGPGTRLTVT.

The genes are TRBV2 and TRBJ2-1; the D is unclear. This CDR3 spans 11 amino acids. Germline assignment: CDR1 SNHLY and CDR2 FYNNEI. V was clipped by 5 bases and J by 4 bases, with 3 bases between them. For the CDR3, the DNA is TGTGCCAGCAGTTTATACAATGAGCAGTTCTTC. Amino acid sequence: CASSLYNEQFF.

The chain combines TRBV6-5 with TRBJ1-2; 7 positions match TRBD1. CDR1 is MNHEY, CDR2 SVGAGI, per germline. The length of the CDR3 is 15 residues. With 6 bases clipped from V and 9 bases from J, the junction kept 16 bases outside the gene matches. The CDR3 region is CASRRADGQEACYTF. The CDR3, as DNA: TGTGCCAGCAGAAGGGCAGATGGACAGGAGGCGTGCTACACCTTC.

The J gene is TRBJ2-1, the V gene TRBV5-6, with a possible D match to TRBD2 (6 bases). This CDR3 is built from 15 residues. V dropped 0 bases and J dropped 8 bases, with 15 bases sitting between them. Germline V gene sequence: CDR1 SGHDT, CDR2 YYEEEE. The CDR3 reads CASSLVRERIDEQFF. The CDR3 bases are TGTGCCAGCAGCTTGGTTCGGGAGCGGATCGATGAGCAGTTCTTC.